The 27 T cell receptor beta chains in this list originate from one sample, sequenced in a study of T cell repertoires in cytomegalovirus infection. No antigen has been assigned to these receptors. TCRdb processed the reads anew with MiXCR; each CDR3 protein has one entry. The data show under 450,000 distinct CDR3 sequences, about a third seen once. The material was cultured PBMCs, obtained from culture after CMV antigen stimulation. Source of these receptors: a human donor in good health (CMV status not recorded). Some clones in this sample may be carry-over from other donors' samples.

This clonotype was seen repeatedly, ten times or more. The rearrangement joins TRBV7-2 to TRBJ2-1, with 8 bases that match TRBD2. Trimming removed 5 bases from V and 5 bases from J; junction bases left unmatched: 5. This CDR3 has 14 residues. Looked up from germline, CDR1 is SGHTA and CDR2 is FQGNSA. The CDR3 nucleotides read TGTGCCAGCAGCCTTAATAGCGGGGACAATGAGCAGTTCTTC. Translating gives CASSLNSGDNEQFF.

This clonotype was found a few times. Written as DNA, the CDR3 is TGTGCCAGCAGCCCTTGGGGGCTCAATCAGCCCCAGCATTTT. Residues: CASSPWGLNQPQHF. The chain uses TRBV12-3 or TRBV12-4 and TRBJ1-5; maybe TRBD1 (6 bases). Trimming pared 6 bases from V and 3 bases from J, leaving 12 bases between. The CDR3 length is 14 residues.

This chain uses TRBV2 with TRBJ1-6, with a possible D match to TRBD1 (5 bases). The CDR3 is made up of 12 amino acids. In germline, CDR1 is SNHLY, CDR2 FYNNEI. Trimming shortened V by 7 bases and J by 13 bases, and 14 bases separated the two germline ends. The CDR3 sequence is CASILGDGPLHF. The DNA for the CDR3 is TGTGCCAGCATCCTTGGGGACGGGCCCCTCCACTTT.

The rearrangement links TRBV4-1 to TRBJ1-6; no clear D. The CDR3 has 13 amino acids. The germline V gene has CDR1 MGHRA and CDR2 YSYEKL. Trimming cost V 2 bases and J 9 bases, with 8 bases left between them. CDR3 bases: TGCGCCAGCAGCCAAAATGATGGTTCACCCCTCCACTTT. Its translation: CASSQNDGSPLHF.

There are many counts of this clonotype. V and J are TRBV7-2 and TRBJ1-1; D is undetermined. The germline gives CDR1 SGHTA, CDR2 FQGNSA. V shed 3 bases and J shed 5 bases, with 10 bases lying between them. The CDR3 loop spans 13 amino acids. CDR3 nucleotide sequence: TGTGCCAGCAGCTTCTATTTTGGAACTGAAGCTTTCTTT. It encodes CASSFYFGTEAFF.

There are many counts of this clonotype. The chain joins TRBV27 to TRBJ2-3, with no clear D. The CDR3 has 19 amino acids. Germline CDR1 reads MNHEY; CDR2 reads SMNVEV (reference sequence). Trimming shortened V by 3 bases and J by 0 bases, and 22 bases separated the two germline ends. CDR3 DNA: TGTGCCAGCAGTTTCAGAACCGGTTGGCGGCCCCCTAGCACAGATACGCAGTATTTT. This codes for CASSFRTGWRPPSTDTQYF.

This sequence joins TRBV5-6 and TRBJ2-1; D remains unclear. Germline CDR1 is SGHDT and CDR2 is YYEEEE. The CDR3 extends over 15 amino acids. The V and J ends lost 1 base and 10 bases respectively, with 18 bases between them. CDR3 in amino acids: CASSLPYSYSVEQFF. Written as DNA, the CDR3 is TGTGCCAGCAGCTTGCCTTACTCGTACTCGGTGGAGCAGTTCTTC.

The chain is built from TRBV7-2 and TRBJ2-7, with D maybe TRBD2 (5 bases). The CDR3 covers 15 residues. The V gene lost 1 base and the J gene lost 3 bases, with 13 bases spanning the gap. Germline CDR1 SGHTA, CDR2 FQGNSA. The CDR3 spells CASSLEVRAFYEQYF. CDR3 nucleotides: TGTGCCAGCAGCTTAGAAGTGCGGGCGTTCTACGAGCAGTACTTC.

This clonotype has more than one count but fewer than ten. This chain connects TRBV6-2 or TRBV6-3 to TRBJ2-3; 7 bases fit TRBD2. This CDR3 has 14 amino acids. Germline V gene lookup returns CDR1 MNHEY and CDR2 SVGEGT. V was clipped by 9 bases and J by 2 bases; unmatched bases: 8. The CDR3 loop is CASRRGTTTDTQYF. CDR3 nucleotide sequence: TGTGCCAGTCGGAGAGGGACTACCACAGATACGCAGTATTTT.

This clonotype has more than one count but fewer than ten. The chain uses TRBV7-2 and TRBJ2-7, with 9 bases matching TRBD1. V was pared by 1 base and J by 6 bases, with 7 bases of the junction left unmatched. Germline loops: CDR1 SGHTA, CDR2 FQGNSA. CDR3 size: 15 residues. The CDR3 DNA follows: TGTGCCAGCAGCTTAGACAGGGGGCGCTTCGGCGAGCAGTACTTC. Translation: CASSLDRGRFGEQYF.

The table lists this clonotype with many counts. This chain connects TRBV7-2 to TRBJ1-3, with D uncertain. The germline gives CDR1 SGHTA, CDR2 FQGNSA. CDR3 size: 15 residues. Trimming stripped 7 bases from V and 0 bases from J, with 13 bases between. The CDR3 coding sequence is TGTGCCAGCAAACCGGATCCACACTCTGGAAACACCATATATTTT. As protein: CASKPDPHSGNTIYF. Full variable domain (remainder filled in from reference TRBV7-2 and TRBJ1-3): GAGVSQSPSNKVTEKGKDVELRCDPISGHTALYWYRQSLGQGLEFLIYFQGNSAPDKSGLPSDRFSAERTGGSVSTLTIQRTQQEDSAVYLCASKPDPHSGNTIYFGEGSWLTVV.

This clonotype was detected only a few times. The chain combines TRBV5-1 with TRBJ1-1; no definite D call. The germline CDR1 and CDR2 sequences are SGHRS and YFSETQ. V was trimmed by 2 bases and J by 7 bases, leaving 15 bases between them. This CDR3 is built from 14 residues. The CDR3 reads CASSFIQRGGEAFF. In nucleotides, the CDR3 is TGCGCCAGCAGCTTCATTCAGAGAGGTGGTGAAGCTTTCTTT.

The chain couples TRBV7-2 to TRBJ2-7; D may be TRBD1 (6 bases). Looked up from germline, CDR1 is SGHTA and CDR2 is FQGNSA. Deletions cut 6 bases from V and 3 bases from J, with 15 bases between. The CDR3 length is 14 residues. As DNA, the CDR3 is TGTGCCAGCAGTCCCACAAGACAGGACTACGAGCAGTACTTC. Its translation is CASSPTRQDYEQYF. Together with reference TRBV7-2 and TRBJ2-7, the CDR3 gives the full variable domain: GAGVSQSPSNKVTEKGKDVELRCDPISGHTALYWYRQSLGQGLEFLIYFQGNSAPDKSGLPSDRFSAERTGGSVSTLTIQRTQQEDSAVYLCASSPTRQDYEQYFGPGTRLTVT.

This rearrangement joins TRBV10-3 to TRBJ2-1, with D possibly TRBD2 on 6 matching bases. The germline V and J ends were trimmed by 3 bases and 6 bases, with 12 bases remaining between them. This CDR3 is built from 14 residues. Germline V gives CDR1 ENHRY, CDR2 SYGVKD. The CDR3 coding sequence is TGTGCCATCAGTGATCGGGAGAGTGCCAATGAGCAGTTCTTC. This encodes CAISDRESANEQFF.

This chain joins TRBV18 and TRBJ2-1, with 7 positions matching TRBD2. Germline V gene data show CDR1 as KGHSH and CDR2 as LQKENI. The J segment lost 2 bases and the V segment lost 6 bases, leaving 7 bases of the junction unmatched. This CDR3 is built from 15 residues. CDR3 sequence reads: CASSLLAAAYNEQFF. Written as DNA, the CDR3 is TGTGCCAGCTCCCTTCTAGCGGCCGCCTACAATGAGCAGTTCTTC.

This sequence joins TRBV29-1 and TRBJ2-4; tentatively, D is TRBD1 (6 bases). CDR3 length equals 13 residues. The ends were cut back, 4 bases at V and 3 bases at J, with 10 bases in the middle. Germline loops: CDR1 SQVTM, CDR2 ANQGSEA. For the CDR3, the DNA is TGCAGCGTTGTTCCAGGGGTCAAAAACATTCAGTACTTC. Its translation is CSVVPGVKNIQYF.

This clonotype was detected only a few times. In DNA form, the CDR3 reads TGCGCCAGCAGCCTTCTGGGACAGCCGCTAGCCAAAAACATTCAGTACTTC. It encodes CASSLLGQPLAKNIQYF. V usage is TRBV4-1 and J usage is TRBJ2-4, with TRBD1 matching 7 bases. With 4 bases clipped from V and 0 bases from J, the junction kept 9 bases outside the gene matches. Germline values: CDR1 MGHRA, CDR2 YSYEKL. CDR3 length equals 17 residues.

This clonotype has just one count. V and J are TRBV7-2 and TRBJ2-3, with 16 bases matching TRBD2. J gave up 6 bases and V 2 bases, and 11 bases lay outside the gene matches. The V gene's germline CDR1 is SGHTA and CDR2 FQGNSA. The length of the CDR3 is 19 residues. In nucleotides, the CDR3 is TGTGCCAGCAGCTTACAGTCGGGACTAGCGGGAGGGCCCCTGGATACGCAGTATTTT. This gives the protein CASSLQSGLAGGPLDTQYF.

This clonotype was observed at least ten times. The genes are TRBV23-1 and TRBJ2-7; D is tentatively TRBD1 or TRBD2 (6 bases each). TRBV23-1 is known as an ORF, though its function is uncertain. V lost 0 bases and J 13 bases, leaving 22 bases between the germline ends. This CDR3 has 15 amino acids. The chain's CDR3 is CASSQSAWRDKVSYV. In DNA, the CDR3 is TGCGCCAGCAGTCAATCAGCATGGCGGGACAAAGTTTCCTACGTC.

This rearrangement joins TRBV3-1 to TRBJ2-3; unclear D gene. Germline CDR1 reads LGHDT; CDR2 reads YNNKEL (reference sequence). The CDR3 runs 15 residues. V lost 1 base and J lost 2, with 10 bases in between. Written as DNA, the CDR3 is TGTGCCAGCAGCCAAGTGGAGTACCACACAGATACGCAGTATTTT. Amino acids: CASSQVEYHTDTQYF.

The genes are TRBV13 and TRBJ2-5; maybe TRBD2 (6 bases). There are 15 residues in the CDR3. Trimming removed 5 bases from V and 3 bases from J, with 16 bases in between. Germline-derived CDR1 and CDR2 are PRHDT and FYEKMQ (reference sequence). DNA of the CDR3: TGTGCCAGCAGCCAGGAGGGAGACGGAGAAGAGACCCAGTACTTC. Its translation: CASSQEGDGEETQYF.

The J gene is TRBJ2-7, the V gene TRBV20-1, with D perhaps assigned TRBD1 or TRBD2 (6 bases each). The V gene's germline CDR1 is DFQATT and CDR2 SNEGSKA (reference sequence). Trimming took off 0 bases at V and 4 bases at J, with 13 bases between the two ends. The CDR3 spans 14 residues. For the CDR3, the DNA is TGCAGTGCTAGAGATCGGGGGCTTTGGTACGAGCAGTACTTC. Its protein product is CSARDRGLWYEQYF.

Comments on this clonotype: No conserved phenylalanine or tryptophan is present at the end of the CDR3, so a read error is the likely explanation. The V and J genes are TRBV6-2 or TRBV6-3 and TRBJ2-1; a weak D match, TRBD2 (5 bases). Germline V CDR1 and CDR2: MNHEY, SVGEGT. V lost 0 bases and J lost 6, with 15 bases in between. The CDR3 contains 16 residues. CDR3 nucleotide sequence: TGTGCCAGCAGTTACTCGAGCGTAAGCGGATTCAATGAGCAGTTCTCC. It translates to CASSYSSVSGFNEQFS.

The chain links TRBV7-9 to TRBJ2-7; D might be TRBD1 (6 bases). The CDR3 is made up of 14 amino acids. Germline V gene lookup returns CDR1 SEHNR and CDR2 FQNEAQ (reference sequence). V was cut by 3 bases and J by 3 bases, with 12 bases left in between. CDR3: CASSLGRQVYEQYF. The CDR3 DNA follows: TGTGCCAGCAGCTTGGGTAGACAGGTCTACGAGCAGTACTTC. Together with reference TRBV7-9 and TRBJ2-7, the CDR3 gives the full variable domain: DTGVSQNPRHKITKRGQNVTFRCDPISEHNRLYWYRQTLGQGPEFLTYFQNEAQLEKSRLLSDRFSAERPKGSFSTLEIQRTEQGDSAMYLCASSLGRQVYEQYFGPGTRLTVT.

This clonotype occurred a few times. This rearrangement joins TRBV4-3 to TRBJ2-3, with 12 bases aligning to TRBD2. V was pared by 4 bases and J by 5 bases, with 7 bases of the junction left unmatched. CDR1 is LGHNA, CDR2 YSLEER, per germline. The CDR3 is made up of 16 amino acids. The CDR3 reads CASSRLAGGPIDTQYF. CDR3 nucleotides: TGCGCCAGCAGCCGTCTAGCGGGAGGGCCGATAGATACGCAGTATTTT.

V usage is TRBV4-1 and J usage is TRBJ2-7; tentative D call: TRBD2 (6 bases). Deletions cut 2 bases from V and 1 base from J, with 9 bases between. Germline CDR1 reads MGHRA; CDR2 reads YSYEKL. This CDR3 has 14 residues. CDR3: CASSQLANSYEQYF. CDR3 coding DNA: TGCGCCAGCAGCCAACTAGCGAATTCCTACGAGCAGTACTTC.

This clonotype came up once. For the CDR3, the DNA is TGCAGTGCCACGGGACAGGGGATAGTCGAGCAGTACTTC. Translating gives CSATGQGIVEQYF. The chain uses TRBV20-1 and TRBJ2-7, with 10 bases lining up with TRBD1. This CDR3 has 13 residues. Germline lookup yields CDR1 DFQATT and CDR2 SNEGSKA (reference sequence). Trimming at V came to 6 bases and at J to 6 bases, leaving 8 bases not matched to a gene.